Presented here are 26 T cell receptor beta chains from one specimen sequenced in a study of cytomegalovirus exposure and HLA in healthy donors. PCR involved 60 Vbeta and 13 Jbeta primers. The assay was immunoSEQ multiplex PCR, and TCRdb's table has in-frame clones only and misses some. The sample yields 95,000 to 130,000 clones, about 69% seen once. The material sequenced was PBMCs. These receptors originate from a woman younger than 35 in good health and CMV-seronegative.

The chain has TRBV15 and TRBJ1-5; TRBD1 might be the D (6 bases). This CDR3 region has 15 residues. V was pared by 4 bases and J by 3 bases, with 13 bases between. The germline V gene has CDR1 LNHNV and CDR2 YYDKDF (reference sequence). The DNA of the CDR3 is TGTGCCACCAGCAAAGAGACAGGACCCAATCAGCCCCAGCATTTT. Translated: CATSKETGPNQPQHF.

The chain couples TRBV2 to TRBJ2-5; D remains unclear. The CDR3 totals 13 residues. From germline, CDR1 is SNHLY and CDR2 FYNNEI. Trimming left V 4 bases short and J 3 bases short, with 9 bases between. The chain's CDR3 is CASSGTTKETQYF. The CDR3 region has the DNA TGTGCCAGCAGTGGAACTACAAAAGAGACCCAGTACTTC.

The CDR3 DNA reads as TGTGCCTGGAGCGGCTATGGCTACACCTTC. It specifies CAWSGYGYTF. The rearrangement links TRBV30 to TRBJ1-2; the D is unclear. With 3 bases removed from V and 4 bases from J, the gap between germline ends came to 3 bases. The V gene's germline CDR1 is GTSNPN and CDR2 SVGIG (reference sequence). The CDR3 runs 10 residues.

The V gene is TRBV5-1, the J gene TRBJ2-5, with 8 bases that match TRBD2. The V segment lost 7 bases and the J segment 1 base; nucleotides outside the gene matches: 6. The CDR3 covers 14 residues. Germline CDR1 is SGHRS and CDR2 is YFSETQ. CDR3 loop: CASSAGALQETQYF. CDR3 in DNA: TGCGCCAGCTCAGCGGGGGCGCTCCAAGAGACCCAGTACTTC.

V usage is TRBV30 and J usage is TRBJ1-2; the D gene is possibly TRBD1 (6 bases). V lost 2 bases to trimming and J lost 4 bases, with 23 bases between them. The germline V gene has CDR1 GTSNPN and CDR2 SVGIG (reference sequence). CDR3 length: 17 residues. The CDR3 coding sequence is TGTGCCTGGAGTCAGAGATGGGCGCGGGGGCGGATCTATGGCTACACCTTC. This codes for CAWSQRWARGRIYGYTF.

The V and J genes are TRBV19 and TRBJ1-1, with D unclear. This CDR3 comprises 14 residues. Germline CDR1 LNHDA, CDR2 SQIVND (reference sequence). V gave up 7 bases and J gave up 3 bases, with 15 bases separating them. CDR3 region: CASTHLAGDTEAFF. The CDR3 DNA reads TGTGCCAGTACCCACTTAGCTGGTGACACTGAAGCTTTCTTT.

The V gene is TRBV4-1, the J gene TRBJ2-5, with TRBD2 matching 13 bases. CDR3 length equals 16 residues. V shed 1 base, J shed 2 bases, and the junction held 1 base outside the gene matches. Per the germline V gene, CDR1 is MGHRA and CDR2 is YSYEKL. DNA of the CDR3: TGCGCCAGCAGCCAAGCACTAGCGGGGGGGCAAGAGACCCAGTACTTC. Its translation is CASSQALAGGQETQYF.

The chain links TRBV6-5 to TRBJ1-3; D is undetermined. V gave up 0 bases and J gave up 0 bases, with 9 bases separating them. The germline gives CDR1 MNHEY, CDR2 SVGAGI. The CDR3 is 16 residues long. CDR3 sequence: CASSYSRPRSGNTIYF. The CDR3 region has the DNA TGTGCCAGCAGTTACTCCAGGCCTCGCTCTGGAAACACCATATATTTT.

This clone is a singleton in its sample. This chain joins TRBV29-1 and TRBJ1-2; tentative D call: TRBD1 (5 bases). Germline CDR1 reads SQVTM; CDR2 reads ANQGSEA. CDR3 length: 11 amino acids. V lost 3 bases to trimming and J lost 5 bases, with 7 bases between them. This CDR3 reads CSVDGTYGYTF. The CDR3 nucleotides read TGCAGCGTTGACGGGACTTATGGCTACACCTTC.

This chain connects TRBV19 to TRBJ1-2, with D uncertain. CDR1 is LNHDA, CDR2 SQIVND, per germline (reference sequence). This CDR3 has 12 amino acids. Deletions cut 3 bases from V and 8 bases from J, with 10 bases between. The CDR3 loop is CASSIGGGGYTF. The CDR3 DNA is TGTGCCAGTAGTATTGGTGGAGGAGGCTACACCTTC.

This clone was detected only a few times. This sequence joins TRBV5-1 and TRBJ2-5, with TRBD2 matching over 16 bases. The CDR3 consists of 16 residues. Germline CDR1 reads SGHRS; CDR2 reads YFSETQ. With V trimmed by 3 bases and J by 2 bases, 1 base remained unmatched. The CDR3: CASSSGLAGGQETQYF. As DNA, the CDR3 is TGCGCCAGCAGCTCGGGACTAGCGGGGGGGCAAGAGACCCAGTACTTC.

The gene calls are TRBV5-6 and TRBJ2-3, with D tentatively TRBD2 (6 bases). Germline lookup yields CDR1 SGHDT and CDR2 YYEEEE. The V and J ends lost 1 base and 5 bases respectively, with 17 bases between them. The CDR3 has 16 residues. DNA of the CDR3: TGTGCCAGCAGCTTGTTTGAGACGGCCGGGGGAGATACGCAGTATTTT. It codes for CASSLFETAGGDTQYF. The variable domain in full, completed from reference TRBV5-6 and TRBJ2-3, reads DAGVTQSPTHLIKTRGQQVTLRCSPKSGHDTVSWYQQALGQGPQFIFQYYEEEERQRGNFPDRFSGHQFPNYSSELNVNALLLGDSALYLCASSLFETAGGDTQYFGPGTRLTVL.

This clone has a handful of counts. The chain uses TRBV6-1 and TRBJ1-2; TRBD1 is a possible D gene (5 bases). The CDR3 spans 17 residues. CDR1 and CDR2 (germline): MNHNS, SASEGT. V lost 0 bases, J lost 7 bases, and 21 bases lay in between. The CDR3 DNA reads as TGTGCCAGCAGTGAAGCTGGGGGGGTGGTACAGGTGGCTGGCTACACCTTC. Residues: CASSEAGGVVQVAGYTF.

The chain has TRBV6-1 and TRBJ2-7; 9 nucleotides agree with TRBD1. V dropped 5 bases and J dropped 6; count of bases not matched to a gene: 11. Germline CDR1 and CDR2: MNHNS and SASEGT. The CDR3 has 15 amino acids. This CDR3 reads CASSTSGTGFIEQYF. The CDR3 region has the DNA TGTGCCAGCAGTACGTCCGGGACAGGGTTTATCGAGCAGTACTTC.

This chain links TRBV4-1 with TRBJ1-5; weak D call: TRBD1 (5 bases). Germline V gene lookup returns CDR1 MGHRA and CDR2 YSYEKL. This CDR3 comprises 14 residues. V lost 5 bases and J 7 bases, leaving 15 bases between the germline ends. The chain's CDR3 is CASSSAGDGQPQHF. The CDR3 nucleotides read TGCGCCAGCAGCAGCGCGGGGGACGGCCAGCCCCAGCATTTT.

V and J are TRBV7-8 and TRBJ2-7; 8 bases agree with TRBD2. This CDR3 region has 15 residues. Germline V CDR1 and CDR2: SGHVS, FQNEAQ. The V and J ends lost 5 bases and 3 bases, in that order; junction bases with no gene match: 9. CDR3 protein: CASSRPGGEGYEQYF. The CDR3 DNA sequence: TGTGCCAGCAGCCGACCGGGAGGGGAGGGCTACGAGCAGTACTTC.

The chain recombines TRBV6-5 with TRBJ2-3; 10 nucleotides match TRBD2. The germline gives CDR1 MNHEY, CDR2 SVGAGI. The CDR3 covers 15 residues. The V gene end was trimmed by 4 bases and the J gene end by 1 base; junction bases not matched to a gene: 2. This chain's CDR3 is CASSSTSGGTDTQYF. Here the CDR3 DNA reads TGTGCCAGCAGTTCCACTAGCGGGGGCACAGATACGCAGTATTTT.

This chain uses TRBV6-5 with TRBJ2-6, with TRBD1 matching 8 bases. The CDR3 is 15 residues long. Germline CDR1 and CDR2: MNHEY and SVGAGI. This CDR3 is CATDRGSRGANVLTF. The DNA of the CDR3 is TGTGCTACCGACAGGGGAAGTAGGGGGGCCAACGTCCTGACTTTC.

The rearrangement uses TRBV30 and TRBJ1-1; D is unclear. Between the trimmed V and J ends, which lost 2 bases and 0 bases, there was a span of 10 bases. CDR1 GTSNPN and CDR2 SVGIG come from the germline V gene (reference sequence). The CDR3 runs to 14 residues. CDR3 residues: CAWSPGGLNTEAFF. DNA of the CDR3: TGTGCCTGGAGTCCCGGAGGATTGAACACTGAAGCTTTCTTT.

The V call is TRBV28, the J call TRBJ1-5, with 8 positions matching TRBD1. The CDR3 is made up of 16 amino acids. The germline V gene has CDR1 MDHEN and CDR2 SYDVKM. J lost 4 bases, V lost 6 bases, and 11 bases had no gene match. CDR3 coding DNA: TGTGCCAGCAGAATTCCCTCCAGGGGGCCGAATCAGCCCCAGCATTTT. Amino acids: CASRIPSRGPNQPQHF.

The chain carries TRBV28 and TRBJ1-2, with TRBD1 identical over 9 bases. V shed 6 bases, J shed 7 bases, and the junction held 9 bases outside the gene matches. This CDR3 region has 14 residues. From germline, CDR1 is MDHEN and CDR2 SYDVKM. CDR3 nucleotide sequence: TGTGCCAGCAGCCCACGGACAGGGGTTCGTGGCTACACCTTC. Protein: CASSPRTGVRGYTF.

The V gene is TRBV18, the J gene TRBJ2-2, with TRBD2 identical over 7 bases. With 7 bases clipped from V and 3 bases from J, the junction kept 14 bases outside the gene matches. Germline-derived CDR1 and CDR2 are KGHSH and LQKENI. This CDR3 contains 17 residues. The DNA of the CDR3 is TGTGCCAGCTACCCACGCCGGACGGGGGGTGACACCGGGGAGCTGTTTTTT. This encodes CASYPRRTGGDTGELFF. Variable domain in full (rest from reference TRBV18 and TRBJ2-2): NAGVMQNPRHLVRRRGQEARLRCSPMKGHSHVYWYRQLPEEGLKFMVYLQKENIIDESGMPKERFSAEFPKEGPSILRIQQVVRGDSAAYFCASYPRRTGGDTGELFFGEGSRLTVL.

Written as DNA, the CDR3 is TGCGCCAGCAGACAGGGGACAGGGACAAATCAGCCCCAGCATTTT. Protein sequence: CASRQGTGTNQPQHF. V usage is TRBV5-1 and J usage is TRBJ1-5, with 9 nucleotides matching TRBD1. Looked up from germline, CDR1 is SGHRS and CDR2 is YFSETQ. There are 15 residues in the CDR3. V shed 5 bases, J shed 4 bases, and the junction held 7 bases outside the gene matches.

V usage is TRBV4-2 and J usage is TRBJ1-2; D is perhaps TRBD1 (6 bases). V lost 1 base to trimming and J lost 4 bases, with 13 bases between them. Germline V gene sequence: CDR1 LGHNA, CDR2 YNFKEQ. There are 15 residues in the CDR3. CDR3 sequence: CASSQGGQFSYGYTF. DNA for the CDR3: TGTGCCAGCAGCCAAGGAGGACAGTTTTCCTATGGCTACACCTTC.

This clone was seen more than once but under ten times. The V call is TRBV2, the J call TRBJ2-5; 8 bases match TRBD1. CDR3 length equals 14 residues. The germline V gene encodes CDR1 SNHLY and CDR2 FYNNEI. V shed 2 bases, J shed 14 bases, and the junction held 13 bases outside the gene matches. The CDR3 coding sequence is TGTGCCAGCAGTGAACGTTTGGGACAGGACGAAATTTACTTC. It is translated as CASSERLGQDEIYF.

This clone has more than one count but fewer than ten. The gene calls are TRBV6-5 and TRBJ2-2; TRBD1 agrees at 10 bases. The CDR3 extends over 16 amino acids. The germline V gene encodes CDR1 MNHEY and CDR2 SVGAGI. J gave up 7 bases and V 2 bases, and 7 bases lay outside the gene matches. The CDR3 loop reads CASSYGGTGEGGELFF. The CDR3 DNA reads TGTGCCAGCAGTTACGGCGGGACAGGGGAGGGCGGGGAGCTGTTTTTT.